Here is one T cell receptor beta chain with its context. Its target antigen remains unknown. No base quality values were provided; no much bigger clone lies one nucleotide off. This specimen belongs to a study of T cell responses to AZD1222 COVID-19 vaccine (dated by TCRdb to the early 2020s). Background on the whole study: AZD1222 recipients whose second dose came at about 4 weeks and those whose second dose came at about 12 weeks were combined into one group, since spike-specific TCR depth and breadth did not differ between the two schedules. Trial participants were enrolled by age into 18-55, 56-69 and 70-plus year subgroups, with roughly 160, 29 and 62 TCR-sequenced participants respectively. A total of more than 230 trial participants underwent TCR sequencing, of whom about 210 had received two doses of AZD1222 and around 26 had received two doses of the MenACWY control vaccine. Study-wide conclusions, independent of this receptor: The 56-69-year group was small, and its depth increase did not reach significance, likely because of low power. A significant rise in spike-specific TCR breadth and depth was observed after two AZD1222 doses relative to day 0 and relative to MenACWY recipients. Participants were mostly white British, with more females than males. The authors suggested clonal diversity may have been underestimated. Vaccine-associated CD4 TCRs spanned the whole spike protein, with dominant responses in regions 160-218 and 743-854. Reportedly, close to half of the unique spike-specific TCRs recognized epitopes lying outside the regions that are mutated in the B.1.351 and B.1.1.7 variants. No day 14 peak-response samples were available, so repertoires were characterized only after the peak T cell response. Conclusions about previously exposed vaccinees were limited because only 5 or 6 AZD1222 recipients were SARS-CoV-2 seropositive at baseline.

The CDR3 regions of human TCRbeta chains were analyzed by immunosequencing. Concerning the study's data processing: TCRs in the repertoires were matched against a reference library of SARS-CoV-2-specific TCRs that had been generated with the MIRA antigen-specificity platform. Breadth was defined as the fraction of unique TCRs that were SARS-CoV-2-associated. Depth was defined as the fraction of total T cells that were SARS-CoV-2-associated. Each spike-specific TCR was assigned to its reactive spike region and to a CD4 or CD8 class using the MIRA data. Log10-transformed breadth and depth values were compared by one-way ANOVA with Sidak's multiple comparisons tests. In its TCRdb copy, this immuneACCESS table keeps in-frame sequences only and misses some clones. Where compared with another copy, unresolved V genes explain less than half of these, and the others have no known cause. V and J calls and clone size come straight from that table; D and trimming were deduced from the DNA. The sample table contains about 160,000 clones; only one count was recorded for less than 95% of them. Of the sample, roughly 1.3% is held by the ten largest clones.

Per the publication, the time point label means: baseline before first vaccination. Vaccinee samples were obtained from the UK trials COV001 and COV002, which included a single-blind randomized controlled phase 2/3 trial of AZD1222 (ChAdOx1 nCoV-19) in healthy adults. For TCRbeta chain sequencing, PBMC samples were collected from trial participants at day 0 and at day 28 after the second dose. For CDR1 and CDR2, the germline V gene lists KGHDR and SFDVKD. Trimming costs V 2 bases and J 3 bases, and their ends lie 18 bases apart. The CDR3 has 18 amino acids, counting the end cysteine and phenylalanine. Only the CDR3 portion is preserved as DNA: 54 bases, with reading frame beginning at the first base.

The sample was peripheral blood, taken on day 0 of AZD1222 vaccination. The TCR was taken from an adult in good health. The sequence is built from TRBV24-1 and TRBJ1-4; a tentative D call is TRBD1 (6 bases match). In nucleotides, the sequence is TGTGCCACCAGTGATTCACCTTCCCTGGACAGAGCTAATGAAAAACTGTTTTTT. Translated, this is CATSDSPSLDRANEKLFF.